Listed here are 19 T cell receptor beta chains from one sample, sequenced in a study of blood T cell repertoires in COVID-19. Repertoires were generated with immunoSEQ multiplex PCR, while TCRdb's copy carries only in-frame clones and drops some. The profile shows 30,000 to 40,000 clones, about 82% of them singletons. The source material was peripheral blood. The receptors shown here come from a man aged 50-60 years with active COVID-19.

CDR3: CASSRTGEHSYNSPLHF. CDR3 nucleotides: TGTGCCAGCAGTCGGACAGGAGAACACTCCTATAATTCACCCCTCCACTTT. This sequence joins TRBV6-6 and TRBJ1-6, with 7 bases that match TRBD1. Germline loops: CDR1 MNHNY, CDR2 SVGAGI (reference sequence). J lost 0 bases, V lost 5 bases, and 7 bases had no gene match. The CDR3 length is 17 residues.

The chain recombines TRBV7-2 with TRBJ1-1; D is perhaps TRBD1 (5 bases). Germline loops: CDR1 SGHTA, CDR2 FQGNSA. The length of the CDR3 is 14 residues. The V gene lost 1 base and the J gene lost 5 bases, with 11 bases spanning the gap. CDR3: CASSLDAGMTEAFF. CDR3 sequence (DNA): TGTGCCAGCAGCTTAGATGCAGGGATGACTGAAGCTTTCTTT.

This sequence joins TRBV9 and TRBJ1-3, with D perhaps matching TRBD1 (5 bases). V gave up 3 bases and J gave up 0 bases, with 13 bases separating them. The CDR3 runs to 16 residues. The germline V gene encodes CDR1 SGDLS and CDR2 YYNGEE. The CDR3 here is CASSAARVPSGNTIYF. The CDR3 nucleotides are TGTGCCAGCAGCGCGGCCAGGGTCCCCTCTGGAAACACCATATATTTT.

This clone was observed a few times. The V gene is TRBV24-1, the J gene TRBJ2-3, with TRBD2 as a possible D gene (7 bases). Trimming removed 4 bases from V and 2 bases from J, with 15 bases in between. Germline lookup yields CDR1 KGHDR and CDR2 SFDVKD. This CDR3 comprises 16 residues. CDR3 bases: TGTGCCACCAGTGAGGGCGGGGGCTACTCCACAGATACGCAGTATTTT. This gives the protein CATSEGGGYSTDTQYF.

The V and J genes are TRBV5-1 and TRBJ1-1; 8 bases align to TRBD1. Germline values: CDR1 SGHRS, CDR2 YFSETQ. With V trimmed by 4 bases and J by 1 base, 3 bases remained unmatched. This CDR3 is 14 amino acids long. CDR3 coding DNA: TGCGCCAGCAGCACCGGACAGGGGAACACTGAAGCTTTCTTT. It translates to CASSTGQGNTEAFF.

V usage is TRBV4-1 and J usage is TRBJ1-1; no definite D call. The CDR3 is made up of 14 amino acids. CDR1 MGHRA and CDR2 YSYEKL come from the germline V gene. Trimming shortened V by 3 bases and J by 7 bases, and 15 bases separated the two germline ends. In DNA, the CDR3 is TGCGCCAGCAGCCATATGGGAGCTCGAGTTGAAGCTTTCTTT. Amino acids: CASSHMGARVEAFF.

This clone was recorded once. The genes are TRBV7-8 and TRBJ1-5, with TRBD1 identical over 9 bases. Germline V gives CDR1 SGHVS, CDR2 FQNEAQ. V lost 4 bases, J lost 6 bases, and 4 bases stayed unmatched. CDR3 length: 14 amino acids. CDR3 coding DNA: TGTGCCAGCAGCTCGGGGACAGGGCTTCAGCCCCAGCATTTT. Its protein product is CASSSGTGLQPQHF.

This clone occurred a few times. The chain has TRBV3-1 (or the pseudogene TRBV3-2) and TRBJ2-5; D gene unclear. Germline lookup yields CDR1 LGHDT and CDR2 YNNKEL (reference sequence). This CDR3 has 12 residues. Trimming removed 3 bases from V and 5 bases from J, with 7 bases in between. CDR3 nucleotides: TGTGCCAGCAGCCACTTCGGGGAGACCCAGTACTTC. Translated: CASSHFGETQYF.

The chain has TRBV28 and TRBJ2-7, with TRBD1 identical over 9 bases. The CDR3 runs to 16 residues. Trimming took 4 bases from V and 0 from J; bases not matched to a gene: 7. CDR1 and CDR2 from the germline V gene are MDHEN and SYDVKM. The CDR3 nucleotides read TGTGCCAGCAGTTCGGGGGGACAGGGCCTCTCCTACGAGCAGTACTTC. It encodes CASSSGGQGLSYEQYF.

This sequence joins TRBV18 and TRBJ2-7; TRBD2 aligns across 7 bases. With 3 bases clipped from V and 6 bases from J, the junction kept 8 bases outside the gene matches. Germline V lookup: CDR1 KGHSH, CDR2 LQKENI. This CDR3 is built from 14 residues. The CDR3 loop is CASSPPAGSGEQYF. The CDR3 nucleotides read TGTGCCAGCTCACCCCCAGCGGGGTCTGGCGAGCAGTACTTC.

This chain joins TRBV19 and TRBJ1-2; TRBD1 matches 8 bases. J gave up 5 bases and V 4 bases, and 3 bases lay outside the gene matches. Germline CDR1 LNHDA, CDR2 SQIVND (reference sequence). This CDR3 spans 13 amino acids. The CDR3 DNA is TGTGCCAGTAGTAGGACAGGGAAATATGGCTACACCTTC. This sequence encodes CASSRTGKYGYTF.

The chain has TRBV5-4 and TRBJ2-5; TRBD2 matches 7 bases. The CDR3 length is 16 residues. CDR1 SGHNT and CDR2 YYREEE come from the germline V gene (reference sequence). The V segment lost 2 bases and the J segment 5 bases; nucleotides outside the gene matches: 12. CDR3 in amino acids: CASSFSTSPLPETQYF. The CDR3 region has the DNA TGTGCCAGCAGCTTCTCGACTAGCCCTCTGCCGGAGACCCAGTACTTC.

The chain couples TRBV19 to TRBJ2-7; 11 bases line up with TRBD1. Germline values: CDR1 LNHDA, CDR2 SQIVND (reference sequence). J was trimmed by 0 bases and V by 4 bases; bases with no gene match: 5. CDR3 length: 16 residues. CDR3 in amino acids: CASSRSGTGGSYEQYF. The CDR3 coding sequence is TGTGCCAGTAGTAGATCCGGGACAGGGGGCTCCTACGAGCAGTACTTC.

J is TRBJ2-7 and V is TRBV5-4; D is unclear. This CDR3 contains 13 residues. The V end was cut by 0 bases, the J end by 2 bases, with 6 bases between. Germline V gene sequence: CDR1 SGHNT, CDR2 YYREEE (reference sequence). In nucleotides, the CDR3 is TGTGCCAGCAGCTTGGCGTCTACCTACGAGCAGTACTTC. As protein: CASSLASTYEQYF. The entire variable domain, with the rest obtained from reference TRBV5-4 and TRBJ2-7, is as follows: ETGVTQSPTHLIKTRGQQVTLRCSSQSGHNTVSWYQQALGQGPQFIFQYYREEENGRGNFPPRFSGLQFPNYSSELNVNALELDDSALYLCASSLASTYEQYFGPGTRLTVT.

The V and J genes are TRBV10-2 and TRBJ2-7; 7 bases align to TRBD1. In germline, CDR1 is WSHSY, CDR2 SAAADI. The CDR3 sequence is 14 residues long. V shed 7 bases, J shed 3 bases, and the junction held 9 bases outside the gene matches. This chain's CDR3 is CASTPDREFYEQYF. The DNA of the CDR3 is TGCGCCAGCACTCCTGACAGGGAATTCTACGAGCAGTACTTC.

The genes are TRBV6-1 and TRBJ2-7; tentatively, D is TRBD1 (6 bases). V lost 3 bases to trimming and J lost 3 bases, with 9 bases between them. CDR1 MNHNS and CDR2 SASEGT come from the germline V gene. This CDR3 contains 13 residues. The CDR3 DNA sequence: TGTGCCAGCAGTGAGGGACATCGCTACGAGCAGTACTTC. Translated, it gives CASSEGHRYEQYF.

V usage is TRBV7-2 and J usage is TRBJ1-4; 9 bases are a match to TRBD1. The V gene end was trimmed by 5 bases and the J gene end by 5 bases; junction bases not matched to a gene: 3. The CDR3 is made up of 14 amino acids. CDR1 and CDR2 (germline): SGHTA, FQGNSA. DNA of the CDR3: TGTGCCAGCAGCGGGGGACAGGGAAATGAAAAACTGTTTTTT. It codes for CASSGGQGNEKLFF.

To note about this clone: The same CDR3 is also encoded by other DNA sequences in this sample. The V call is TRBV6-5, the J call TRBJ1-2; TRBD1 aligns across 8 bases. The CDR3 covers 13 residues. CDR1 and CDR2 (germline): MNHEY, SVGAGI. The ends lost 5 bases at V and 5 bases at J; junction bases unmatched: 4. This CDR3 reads CASSPHRGYGYTF. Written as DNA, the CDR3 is TGTGCCAGCAGTCCACACAGGGGGTATGGCTACACCTTC.

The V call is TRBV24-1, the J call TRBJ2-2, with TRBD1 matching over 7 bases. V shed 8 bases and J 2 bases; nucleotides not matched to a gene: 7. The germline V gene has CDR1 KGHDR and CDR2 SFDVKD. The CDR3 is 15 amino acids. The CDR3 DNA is TGTGCCACCAATACCGGGACAGCCAACACCGGGGAGCTGTTTTTT. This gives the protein CATNTGTANTGELFF.